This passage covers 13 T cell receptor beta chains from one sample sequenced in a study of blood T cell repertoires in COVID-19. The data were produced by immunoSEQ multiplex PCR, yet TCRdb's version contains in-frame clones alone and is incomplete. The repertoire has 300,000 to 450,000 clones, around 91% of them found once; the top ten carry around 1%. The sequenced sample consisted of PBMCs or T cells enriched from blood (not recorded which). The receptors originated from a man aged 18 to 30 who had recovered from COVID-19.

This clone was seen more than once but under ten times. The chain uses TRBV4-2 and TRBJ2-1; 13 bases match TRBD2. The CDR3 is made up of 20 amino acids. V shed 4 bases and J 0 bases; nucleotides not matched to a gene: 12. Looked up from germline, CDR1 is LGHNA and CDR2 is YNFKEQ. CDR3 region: CASSPAGTSGISVSYNEQFF. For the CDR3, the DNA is TGTGCCAGCAGCCCAGCCGGGACTAGCGGGATTTCGGTCTCCTACAATGAGCAGTTCTTC.

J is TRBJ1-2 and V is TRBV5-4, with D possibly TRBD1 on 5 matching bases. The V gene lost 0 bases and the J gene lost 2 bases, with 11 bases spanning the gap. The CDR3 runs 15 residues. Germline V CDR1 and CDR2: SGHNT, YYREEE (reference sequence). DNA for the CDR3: TGTGCCAGCAGCTTGGGACAGATTACCAACTATGGCTACACCTTC. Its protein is CASSLGQITNYGYTF.

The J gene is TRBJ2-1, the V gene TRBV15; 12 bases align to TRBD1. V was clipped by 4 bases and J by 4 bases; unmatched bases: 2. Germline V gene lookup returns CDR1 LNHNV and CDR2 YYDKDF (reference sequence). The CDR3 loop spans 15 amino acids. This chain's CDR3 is CATSKGQGAYNEQFF. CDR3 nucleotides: TGTGCCACCAGCAAGGGACAGGGGGCTTACAATGAGCAGTTCTTC.

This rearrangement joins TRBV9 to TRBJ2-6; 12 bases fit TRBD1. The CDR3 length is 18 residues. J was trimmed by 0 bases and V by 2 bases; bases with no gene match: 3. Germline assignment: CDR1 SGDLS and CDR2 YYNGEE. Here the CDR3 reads CASSVGTGGVSGANVLTF. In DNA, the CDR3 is TGTGCCAGCAGCGTGGGGACAGGGGGCGTCTCTGGGGCCAACGTCCTGACTTTC. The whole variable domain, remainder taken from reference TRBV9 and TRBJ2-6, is DSGVTQTPKHLITATGQRVTLRCSPRSGDLSVYWYQQSLDQGLQFLIQYYNGEERAKGNILERFSAQQFPDLHSELNLSSLELGDSALYFCASSVGTGGVSGANVLTFGAGSRLTVL.

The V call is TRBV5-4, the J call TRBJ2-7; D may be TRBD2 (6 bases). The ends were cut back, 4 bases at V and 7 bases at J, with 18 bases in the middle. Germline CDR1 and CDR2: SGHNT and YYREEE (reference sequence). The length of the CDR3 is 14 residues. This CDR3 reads CASSGNPVGGEQYF. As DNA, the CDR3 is TGTGCCAGCAGCGGCAACCCGGTCGGAGGGGAGCAGTACTTC.

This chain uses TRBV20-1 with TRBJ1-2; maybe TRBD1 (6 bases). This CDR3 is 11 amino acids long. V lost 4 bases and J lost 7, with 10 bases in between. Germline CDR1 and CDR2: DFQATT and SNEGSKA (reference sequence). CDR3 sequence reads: CSATTGFGYTF. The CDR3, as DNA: TGCAGTGCTACCACAGGGTTTGGCTACACCTTC.

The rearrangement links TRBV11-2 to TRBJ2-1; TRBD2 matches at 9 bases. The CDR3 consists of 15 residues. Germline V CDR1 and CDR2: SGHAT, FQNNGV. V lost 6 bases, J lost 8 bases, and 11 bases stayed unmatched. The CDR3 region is CASRRAGGPMDEQFF. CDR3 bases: TGTGCCAGCAGGCGCGCGGGAGGGCCTATGGATGAGCAGTTCTTC.

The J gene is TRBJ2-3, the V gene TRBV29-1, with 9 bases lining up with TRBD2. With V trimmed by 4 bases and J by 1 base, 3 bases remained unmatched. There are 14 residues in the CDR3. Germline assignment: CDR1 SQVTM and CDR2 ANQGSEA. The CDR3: CSVASGTRTDTQYF. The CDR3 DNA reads TGCAGCGTTGCTAGCGGGACCCGCACAGATACGCAGTATTTT.

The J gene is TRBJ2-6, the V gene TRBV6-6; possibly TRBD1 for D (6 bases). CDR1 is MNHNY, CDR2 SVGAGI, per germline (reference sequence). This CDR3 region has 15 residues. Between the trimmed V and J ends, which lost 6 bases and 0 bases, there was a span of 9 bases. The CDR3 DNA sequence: TGTGCCAGCAGGGGGGACAACTCTGGGGCCAACGTCCTGACTTTC. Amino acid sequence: CASRGDNSGANVLTF.

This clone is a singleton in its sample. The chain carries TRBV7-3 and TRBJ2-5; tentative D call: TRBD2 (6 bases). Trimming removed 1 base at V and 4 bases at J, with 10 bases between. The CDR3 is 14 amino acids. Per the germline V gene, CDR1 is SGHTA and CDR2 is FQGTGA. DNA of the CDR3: TGTGCCAGCAGCTTAAACGGGGACTCAGAGACCCAGTACTTC. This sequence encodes CASSLNGDSETQYF.

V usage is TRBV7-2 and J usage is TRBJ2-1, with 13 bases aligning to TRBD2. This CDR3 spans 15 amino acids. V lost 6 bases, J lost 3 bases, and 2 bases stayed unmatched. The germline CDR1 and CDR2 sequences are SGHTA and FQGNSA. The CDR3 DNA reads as TGTGCCAGCAGGGGACTAGCGGGAATCTACAATGAGCAGTTCTTC. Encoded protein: CASRGLAGIYNEQFF.

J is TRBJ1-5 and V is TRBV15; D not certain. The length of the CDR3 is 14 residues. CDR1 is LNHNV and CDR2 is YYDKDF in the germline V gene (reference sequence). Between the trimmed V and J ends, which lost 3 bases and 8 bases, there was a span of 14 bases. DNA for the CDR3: TGTGCCACCAGCAGTGACCCGCGAGGAGAGCCCCAGCATTTT. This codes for CATSSDPRGEPQHF.

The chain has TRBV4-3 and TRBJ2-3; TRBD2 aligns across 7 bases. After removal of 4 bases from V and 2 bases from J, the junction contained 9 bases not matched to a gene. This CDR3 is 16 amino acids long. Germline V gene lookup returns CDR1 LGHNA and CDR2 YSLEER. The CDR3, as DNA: TGCGCCAGCAGCCTCGTTAGCGGGTCCCCCACAGATACGCAGTATTTT. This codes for CASSLVSGSPTDTQYF.